These 18 T cell receptor beta chains share one sample of origin, sequenced in a study of T cell changes during pregnancy in multiple sclerosis. The method was immunoSEQ multiplex PCR; TCRdb's version includes in-frame clones alone and lacks a portion of them. This table has some 55,000 clones, 87% appearing once. Sequencing was performed on peripheral blood from another person, used as feeder cells. These receptors were taken from a human donor whose cells served as feeder cells for cultures in a pregnancy study.

This sequence joins TRBV9 and TRBJ1-5; 10 nucleotides agree with TRBD1. V was clipped by 4 bases and J by 4 bases; unmatched bases: 5. Germline V CDR1 and CDR2: SGDLS, YYNGEE. There are 15 residues in the CDR3. CDR3 bases: TGTGCCAGCAGCACGACAGGGGGCCCAAATCAGCCCCAGCATTTT. This codes for CASSTTGGPNQPQHF. Full variable domain (missing parts from reference TRBV9 and TRBJ1-5): DSGVTQTPKHLITATGQRVTLRCSPRSGDLSVYWYQQSLDQGLQFLIQYYNGEERAKGNILERFSAQQFPDLHSELNLSSLELGDSALYFCASSTTGGPNQPQHFGDGTRLSIL.

The chain links TRBV6-6 to TRBJ2-1; TRBD2 matches 8 bases. The CDR3 length is 16 residues. V lost 2 bases and J lost 0; bases outside the gene matches: 3. Germline CDR1 is MNHNY and CDR2 is SVGAGI (reference sequence). CDR3 sequence reads: CASSYKSGSSYNEQFF. CDR3 bases: TGTGCCAGCAGTTACAAGAGCGGGAGCTCCTACAATGAGCAGTTCTTC.

The genes are TRBV7-2 and TRBJ2-5, with D unresolved. This CDR3 has 12 amino acids. Trimming removed 5 bases at V and 5 bases at J, with 9 bases between. Per the germline V gene, CDR1 is SGHTA and CDR2 is FQGNSA. Here the CDR3 DNA reads TGTGCCAGCAGCGCGACACGGGAGACCCAGTACTTC. The encoded protein is CASSATRETQYF.

The chain is built from TRBV5-1 and TRBJ1-1; D is undetermined. Germline V gene lookup returns CDR1 SGHRS and CDR2 YFSETQ. The CDR3 loop spans 12 amino acids. The V end was cut by 0 bases, the J end by 8 bases, with 8 bases between. CDR3 sequence (DNA): TGCGCCAGCAGCTTGGATCAGGCAGAAGCTTTCTTT. As protein: CASSLDQAEAFF.

The V gene is TRBV11-2, the J gene TRBJ2-1, with 7 bases aligning to TRBD2. J was trimmed by 6 bases and V by 7 bases; bases with no gene match: 6. The CDR3 sequence is 13 residues long. Germline V gene data show CDR1 as SGHAT and CDR2 as FQNNGV. The DNA for the CDR3 is TGTGCCAGCAAGGGCGGGAGTCGCAATGAGCAGTTCTTC. Translating gives CASKGGSRNEQFF.

The V and J genes are TRBV21-1 and TRBJ2-4; TRBD1, the table's D call, lacks a check against the DNA. TRBV21-1 is labeled a pseudogene. There are 14 residues in the CDR3. Here the CDR3 DNA reads TGTGCCAGCAGCAAATTCGGACAGAAAAACATTCAGTACTTC. It codes for CASSKFGQKNIQYF.

The V call is TRBV30, the J call TRBJ1-5, with 10 bases fitting TRBD1. The length of the CDR3 is 14 residues. V lost 5 bases to trimming and J lost 1 base; unmatched junction nucleotides: 2. Per germline, CDR1 GTSNPN and CDR2 SVGIG (reference sequence). The DNA for the CDR3 is TGTGCCTGGGACAGGGGGCTAAGCAATCAGCCCCAGCATTTT. Translating gives CAWDRGLSNQPQHF. The full variable domain, in which reference TRBV30 and TRBJ1-5 provide the parts outside the CDR3, is SQTIHQWPATLVQPVGSPLSLECTVEGTSNPNLYWYRQAAGRGLQLLFYSVGIGQISSEVPQNLSASRPQDRQFILSSKKLLLSDSGFYLCAWDRGLSNQPQHFGDGTRLSIL.

This chain connects TRBV7-6 to TRBJ2-5, with 7 positions matching TRBD1. The CDR3 spans 13 residues. After removal of 4 bases from V and 5 bases from J, the junction contained 4 bases not matched to a gene. Germline CDR1 SGHVS, CDR2 FNYEAQ. CDR3 residues: CASSSTGVETQYF. The DNA for the CDR3 is TGTGCCAGCAGCTCTACAGGGGTGGAGACCCAGTACTTC.

The chain recombines TRBV7-9 with TRBJ1-2; D not resolved. The V gene's germline CDR1 is SEHNR and CDR2 FQNEAQ (reference sequence). V lost 1 base, J lost 8 bases, and 8 bases lay in between. The CDR3 is made up of 12 amino acids. The CDR3 sequence: CASSLGAAGYTF. Here the CDR3 DNA reads TGTGCCAGCAGCTTAGGGGCGGCCGGCTACACCTTC. The whole variable domain, remainder taken from reference TRBV7-9 and TRBJ1-2, is DTGVSQNPRHKITKRGQNVTFRCDPISEHNRLYWYRQTLGQGPEFLTYFQNEAQLEKSRLLSDRFSAERPKGSFSTLEIQRTEQGDSAMYLCASSLGAAGYTFGSGTRLTVV.

This clone appeared a few times. The chain has TRBV6-6 and TRBJ2-2, with TRBD2 matching 8 bases. Trimming at V came to 8 bases and at J to 7 bases, leaving 6 bases not matched to a gene. The CDR3 is made up of 13 amino acids. Germline V gene data show CDR1 as MNHNY and CDR2 as SVGAGI (reference sequence). CDR3 DNA sequence: TGTGCCAGCCGGGAGGGAGGGTACGGGGAGCTGTTTTTT. It codes for CASREGGYGELFF.

V is TRBV2 and J is TRBJ1-2; 7 nucleotides line up with TRBD1. This CDR3 comprises 12 residues. V gave up 6 bases and J gave up 8 bases; unmatched junction bases: 6. Germline lookup yields CDR1 SNHLY and CDR2 FYNNEI. The CDR3 coding sequence is TGTGCCAGCAGGAAGACAGGGACCGGCTACACCTTC. Its translation is CASRKTGTGYTF.

The V gene is TRBV10-3, the J gene TRBJ2-3; D not resolved. With 4 bases removed from V and 6 bases from J, the gap between germline ends came to 17 bases. The CDR3 runs to 15 residues. Germline V gene data show CDR1 as ENHRY and CDR2 as SYGVKD. The CDR3 is CAISAPTEIGDTQYF. The CDR3 nucleotides read TGTGCCATCAGTGCCCCGACGGAAATCGGGGATACGCAGTATTTT.

The chain employs TRBV7-2 and TRBJ2-2; D is possibly TRBD1 (6 bases). This CDR3 spans 14 amino acids. Trimming removed 6 bases at V and 2 bases at J, with 10 bases between. Germline V lookup: CDR1 SGHTA, CDR2 FQGNSA. Here the CDR3 reads CASSKDRNTGELFF. Written as DNA, the CDR3 is TGTGCCAGCAGTAAGGACAGAAACACCGGGGAGCTGTTTTTT.

This clone was picked up a small number of times. The chain combines TRBV5-4 with TRBJ2-7; TRBD1 is a possible D gene (6 bases). This CDR3 is 14 amino acids long. Trimming cost V 4 bases and J 7 bases, with 18 bases left between them. The germline gives CDR1 SGHNT, CDR2 YYREEE (reference sequence). The CDR3 region is CASSVQGLLGEQYF. In DNA form, the CDR3 reads TGTGCCAGCAGCGTCCAGGGGCTATTGGGGGAGCAGTACTTC.

The chain carries TRBV28 and TRBJ1-5; 7 bases match TRBD1. Losses at the gene ends were 4 bases for V and 6 bases for J; bases not matched to a gene: 9. Germline-derived CDR1 and CDR2 are MDHEN and SYDVKM. The CDR3 sequence is 15 residues long. The CDR3: CASSSPRQGGQPQHF. CDR3 nucleotides: TGTGCCAGCAGTTCCCCAAGACAGGGTGGTCAGCCCCAGCATTTT.

The gene calls are TRBV28 and TRBJ2-3, with D hard to call. CDR1 and CDR2 (germline): MDHEN, SYDVKM. The CDR3 has 14 residues. V was cut by 3 bases and J by 4 bases, with 11 bases left in between. The CDR3 bases are TGTGCCAGCAGTTTCCCCCCATTGTCAGATACGCAGTATTTT. The encoded protein is CASSFPPLSDTQYF.

The chain couples TRBV6-1 to TRBJ2-7; 11 positions agree with TRBD2. CDR1 is MNHNS and CDR2 is SASEGT in the germline V gene. Trimming took 4 bases from V and 3 from J; bases not matched to a gene: 2. The CDR3 has 14 amino acids. The CDR3 sequence is CASSVSGGDYEQYF. The CDR3 region has the DNA TGTGCCAGCAGTGTTAGCGGGGGGGACTACGAGCAGTACTTC.

The genes are TRBV5-1 and TRBJ2-2, with a weak D call TRBD2 (6 bases). The CDR3 totals 13 residues. Trimming shortened V by 4 bases and J by 6 bases, and 10 bases separated the two germline ends. The germline V gene encodes CDR1 SGHRS and CDR2 YFSETQ. The CDR3 sequence: CASSRRGAGELFF. The CDR3 DNA sequence: TGCGCCAGCAGCCGGAGGGGTGCCGGGGAGCTGTTTTTT.